This TCR beta chain stems from a study of PD-L1 blockade in urothelial cancer. Across the study: Males with bladder-origin urothelial cancer constituted about 85% of the roughly 29 patients. Across blood samples, T cells had a median count of 141,255. From 0 to 3 prior chemotherapy regimens had been given to the patients. Study-wide points: Durable benefit accompanied greater 3-week expansion of tumor-associated blood clones.

In regard to this clone: Its target is unknown.

This CDR3 has 14 amino acids. CDR1 and CDR2 from the germline V gene are MNHEY and SMNVEV (reference sequence). V trimming: 5 bases; J trimming: 7 bases; junction bases outside the gene matches: 7. Some clones are missing from TCRdb's copy, which holds only in-frame ones; the method was immunoSEQ multiplex PCR. The table lists about 100,000 clones, 90% to 95% of them singletons, with 0.7% to 0.95% in the top ten. The sample here was PBMCs, taken around atezolizumab (anti-PD-L1) treatment. The clonotype originates from a woman older than 75 with urothelial cancer. The rearrangement uses TRBV27 and TRBJ1-1; 10 bases are a match to TRBD1. The CDR3 DNA reads TGTGCCAGCAGTCGACAGGGGGCTTGGGGTGAAGCTTTCTTT. As protein: CASSRQGAWGEAFF.